The following is a TCR beta chain sequence with its context. Its target is not known. The CDR3 end lies 3 residues beyond the end of the read and is filled in from the germline J gene. All participants had a single incident cervical HPV16 infection, and prevalent HPV16 infections were excluded. The protocol was immunoSEQ multiplex PCR, while the TCRdb copy is restricted to in-frame clones and leaves out a portion. The sample holds 49,000 or so clones. The sample originates from a study of T cells in women clearing cervical HPV infection. About the study: Women with histologically confirmed HPV16-related CIN3 or worse, 2 with invasive cancer, served as cases. Blood came at first lesion visit for cases, post-clearance for controls. Study results and limitations: CIN3+ cases had significantly higher TCR repertoire richness than controls, but evenness did not differ.

This CDR3 region has 13 residues. The V and J ends lost 2 bases and 7 bases respectively, with 8 bases between them. Germline values: CDR1 MRHNA, CDR2 SNTAGT. The chain carries TRBV6-4 and TRBJ2-2; D remains unclear. The sample consisted of blood buffy coat. This TCR was recovered from a woman between 18 and 75 years old with a cervical HPV16 infection that either progressed to CIN3+ or cleared (not recorded which). Here the CDR3 reads CASSDTTNGELFF. The DNA read from the CDR3 is TGTGCCAGCAGTGACACAACCAACGGGGAG.